The T cell receptor beta chain under discussion was sequenced for a study of T cell repertoires in cytomegalovirus infection. Study summary: Both CMV infection and a matching HLA type were indicated by public TCR beta signatures.

This clonotype was seen only a few times. The antigen is not known. The CDR3 loop spans 15 amino acids. V was trimmed by 6 bases and J by 6 bases, leaving 20 bases between them. The germline gives CDR1 ENHRY, CDR2 SYGVKD. TCRdb passed the reads through MiXCR, listing each CDR3 protein once. This sample has about 890,000 distinct CDR3 sequences; roughly 31% occur once, and the top ten carry about 14%. This clonotype was obtained from a human donor in good health (CMV status not recorded). Some clones in this sample may be carry-over from other donors' samples. The V call is TRBV10-3, the J call TRBJ1-1; D is unclear. This specimen consisted of cultured CD8+ T cells from PBMCs, obtained from culture after CMV antigen stimulation. CDR3: CAIRPVQSENSEAFF. The CDR3 coding sequence is TGTGCCATCAGACCCGTACAGAGTGAAAATTCTGAAGCTTTCTTT.